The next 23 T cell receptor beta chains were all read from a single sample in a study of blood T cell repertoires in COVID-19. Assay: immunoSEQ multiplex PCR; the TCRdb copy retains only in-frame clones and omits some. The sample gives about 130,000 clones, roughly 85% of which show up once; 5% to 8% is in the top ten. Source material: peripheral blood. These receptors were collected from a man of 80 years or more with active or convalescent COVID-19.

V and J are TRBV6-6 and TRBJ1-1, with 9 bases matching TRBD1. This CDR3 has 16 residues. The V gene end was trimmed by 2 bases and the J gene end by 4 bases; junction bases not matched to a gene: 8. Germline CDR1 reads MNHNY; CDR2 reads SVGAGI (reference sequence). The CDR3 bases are TGTGCCAGCAGTTACCCCGGGGACAGGGAGGGCACTGAAGCTTTCTTT. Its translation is CASSYPGDREGTEAFF.

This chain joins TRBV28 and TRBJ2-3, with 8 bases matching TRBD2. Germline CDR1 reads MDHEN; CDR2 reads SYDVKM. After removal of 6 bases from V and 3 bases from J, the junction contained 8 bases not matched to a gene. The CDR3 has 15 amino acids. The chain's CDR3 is CASSATSDRTDTQYF. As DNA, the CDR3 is TGTGCCAGCAGCGCGACTAGCGATAGAACAGATACGCAGTATTTT.

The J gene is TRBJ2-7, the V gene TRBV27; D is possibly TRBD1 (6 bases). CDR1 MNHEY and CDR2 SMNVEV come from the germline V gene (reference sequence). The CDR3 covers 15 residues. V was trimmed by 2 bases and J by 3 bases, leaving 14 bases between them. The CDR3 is CASSLLAQGNYEQYF. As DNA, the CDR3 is TGTGCCAGCAGTTTACTTGCTCAGGGGAACTACGAGCAGTACTTC.

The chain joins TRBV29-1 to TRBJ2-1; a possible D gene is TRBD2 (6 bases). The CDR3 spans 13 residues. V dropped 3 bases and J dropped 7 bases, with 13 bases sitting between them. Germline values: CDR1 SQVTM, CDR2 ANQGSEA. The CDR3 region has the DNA TGCAGCGTTGAGCGGGGTCCAGGGAATGAGCAGTTCTTC. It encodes CSVERGPGNEQFF.

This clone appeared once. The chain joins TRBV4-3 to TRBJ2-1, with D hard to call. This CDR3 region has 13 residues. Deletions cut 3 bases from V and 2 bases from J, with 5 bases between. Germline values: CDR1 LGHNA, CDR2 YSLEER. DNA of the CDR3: TGCGCCAGCAGCCATGGGCCCTACAATGAGCAGTTCTTC. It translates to CASSHGPYNEQFF.

The CDR3 coding sequence is TGTGCTAGTGGTTTGGATGCCGGACAGGGGGTCGGGAATGAGCAGTTCTTC. It translates to CASGLDAGQGVGNEQFF. The J gene is TRBJ2-1, the V gene TRBV12-5; 10 positions match TRBD1. The CDR3 spans 17 residues. With V trimmed by 1 base and J by 7 bases, 10 bases remained unmatched. The germline V gene encodes CDR1 LGHNT and CDR2 FRNRAP.

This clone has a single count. Here the CDR3 reads CASSQGSPGFNSYEQYF. CDR3 nucleotide sequence: TGTGCCAGCAGCCAAGGCTCCCCGGGGTTTAACTCCTACGAGCAGTACTTC. V is TRBV3-1 (or the pseudogene TRBV3-2) and J is TRBJ2-7, with a possible D match to TRBD2 (5 bases). The V gene lost 1 base and the J gene lost 0 bases, with 16 bases spanning the gap. Germline V gene lookup returns CDR1 LGHDT and CDR2 YNNKEL (reference sequence). The CDR3 runs 17 residues.

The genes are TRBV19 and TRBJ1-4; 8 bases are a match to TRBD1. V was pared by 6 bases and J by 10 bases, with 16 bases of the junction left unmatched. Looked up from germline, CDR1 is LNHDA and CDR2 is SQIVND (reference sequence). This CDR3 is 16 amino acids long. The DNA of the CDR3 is TGTGCCAGTAGGGAAAAGAGACAGGGGCCGACGGGAAAACTGTTTTTT. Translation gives CASREKRQGPTGKLFF.

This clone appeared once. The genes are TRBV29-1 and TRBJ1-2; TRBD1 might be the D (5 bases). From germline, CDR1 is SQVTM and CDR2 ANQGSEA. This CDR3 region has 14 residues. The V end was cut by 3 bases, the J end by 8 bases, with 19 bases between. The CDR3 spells CSVDRAGLSGGYTF. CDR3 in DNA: TGCAGCGTTGACAGGGCAGGGCTTTCTGGCGGCTACACCTTC.

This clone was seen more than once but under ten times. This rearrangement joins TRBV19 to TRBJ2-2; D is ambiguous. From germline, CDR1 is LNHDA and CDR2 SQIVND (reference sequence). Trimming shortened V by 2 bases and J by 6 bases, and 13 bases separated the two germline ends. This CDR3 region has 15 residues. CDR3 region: CASSIQALTPGELFF. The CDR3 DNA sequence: TGTGCCAGTAGTATACAGGCTCTTACTCCCGGGGAGCTGTTTTTT.

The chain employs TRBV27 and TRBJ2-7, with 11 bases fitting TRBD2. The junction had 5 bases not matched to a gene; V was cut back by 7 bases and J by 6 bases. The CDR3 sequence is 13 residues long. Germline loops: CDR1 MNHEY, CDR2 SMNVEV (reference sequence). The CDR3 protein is CASKRLAGLEQYF. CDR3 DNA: TGTGCCAGCAAGAGACTAGCGGGACTCGAGCAGTACTTC.

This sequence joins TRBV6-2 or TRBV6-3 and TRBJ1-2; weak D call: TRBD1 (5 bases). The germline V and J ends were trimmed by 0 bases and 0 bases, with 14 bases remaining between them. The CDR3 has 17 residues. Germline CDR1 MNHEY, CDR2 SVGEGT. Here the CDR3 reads CASSYSSGLLANYGYTF. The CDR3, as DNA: TGTGCCAGCAGTTACTCGTCAGGGCTTTTAGCTAACTATGGCTACACCTTC.

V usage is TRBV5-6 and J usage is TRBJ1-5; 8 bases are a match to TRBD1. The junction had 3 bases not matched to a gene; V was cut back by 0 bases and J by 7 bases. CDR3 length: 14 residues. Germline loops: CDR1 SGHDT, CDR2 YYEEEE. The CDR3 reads CASSLGTGYQPQHF. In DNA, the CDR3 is TGTGCCAGCAGCTTGGGGACAGGGTACCAGCCCCAGCATTTT.

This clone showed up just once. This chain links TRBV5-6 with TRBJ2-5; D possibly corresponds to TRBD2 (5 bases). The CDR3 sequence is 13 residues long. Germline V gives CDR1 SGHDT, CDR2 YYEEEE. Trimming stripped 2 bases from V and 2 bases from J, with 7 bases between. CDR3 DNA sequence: TGTGCCAGCAGCTTTGGGGAGCAAGAGACCCAGTACTTC. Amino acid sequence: CASSFGEQETQYF.

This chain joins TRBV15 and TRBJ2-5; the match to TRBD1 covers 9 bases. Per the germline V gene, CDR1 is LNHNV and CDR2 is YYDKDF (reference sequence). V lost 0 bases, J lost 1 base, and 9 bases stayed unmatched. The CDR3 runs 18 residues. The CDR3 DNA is TGTGCCACCAGCAGAGAACTACAGGGGGCTCCGGGCCAAGAGACCCAGTACTTC. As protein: CATSRELQGAPGQETQYF.

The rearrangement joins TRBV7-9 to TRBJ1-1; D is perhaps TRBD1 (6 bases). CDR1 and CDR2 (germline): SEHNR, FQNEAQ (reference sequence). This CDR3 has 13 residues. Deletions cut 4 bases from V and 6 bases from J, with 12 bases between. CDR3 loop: CASSSWTVPEAFF. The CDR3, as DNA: TGTGCCAGCAGCTCCTGGACAGTTCCTGAAGCTTTCTTT.

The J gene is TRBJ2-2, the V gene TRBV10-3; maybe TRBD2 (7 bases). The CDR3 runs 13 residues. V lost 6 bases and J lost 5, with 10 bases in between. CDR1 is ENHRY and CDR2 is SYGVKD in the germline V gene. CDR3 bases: TGTGCCATCAGGGGGAGGGGGACCGGGGAGCTGTTTTTT. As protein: CAIRGRGTGELFF.

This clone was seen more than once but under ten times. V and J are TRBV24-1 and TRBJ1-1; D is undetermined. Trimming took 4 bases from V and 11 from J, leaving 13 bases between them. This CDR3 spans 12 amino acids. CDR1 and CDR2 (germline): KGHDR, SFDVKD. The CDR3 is CATSDRLGLAFF. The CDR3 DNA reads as TGTGCCACCAGTGACCGCCTCGGGTTGGCTTTCTTT.

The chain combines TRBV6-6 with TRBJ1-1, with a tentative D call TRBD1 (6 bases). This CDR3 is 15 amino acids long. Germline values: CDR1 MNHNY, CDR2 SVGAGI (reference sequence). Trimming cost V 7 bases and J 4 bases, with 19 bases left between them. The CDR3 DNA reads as TGTGCCAGCACCACCCCTTTGATAGGGGGCACTGAAGCTTTCTTT. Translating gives CASTTPLIGGTEAFF.

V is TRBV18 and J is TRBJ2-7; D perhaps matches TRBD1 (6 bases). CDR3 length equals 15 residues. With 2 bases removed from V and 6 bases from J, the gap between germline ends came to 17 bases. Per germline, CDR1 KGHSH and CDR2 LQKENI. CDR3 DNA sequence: TGTGCCAGCTCACCAAGAAAGACAGGCGCAGGCGAGCAGTACTTC. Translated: CASSPRKTGAGEQYF. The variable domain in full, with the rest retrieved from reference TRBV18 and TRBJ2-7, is NAGVMQNPRHLVRRRGQEARLRCSPMKGHSHVYWYRQLPEEGLKFMVYLQKENIIDESGMPKERFSAEFPKEGPSILRIQQVVRGDSAAYFCASSPRKTGAGEQYFGPGTRLTVT.

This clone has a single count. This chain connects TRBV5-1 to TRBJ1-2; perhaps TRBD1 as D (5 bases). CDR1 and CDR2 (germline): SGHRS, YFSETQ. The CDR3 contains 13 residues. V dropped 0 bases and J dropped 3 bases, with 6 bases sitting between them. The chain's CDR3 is CASSLETDYGYTF. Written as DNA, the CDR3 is TGCGCCAGCAGCTTGGAGACAGACTATGGCTACACCTTC.

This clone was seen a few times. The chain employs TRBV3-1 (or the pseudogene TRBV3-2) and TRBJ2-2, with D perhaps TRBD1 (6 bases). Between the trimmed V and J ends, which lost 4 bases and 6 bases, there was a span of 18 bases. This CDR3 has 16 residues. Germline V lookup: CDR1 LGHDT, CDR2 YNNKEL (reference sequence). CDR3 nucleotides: TGTGCCAGCAGCCCCTATACAGGGATAAAGGCCGGGGAGCTGTTTTTT. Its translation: CASSPYTGIKAGELFF.

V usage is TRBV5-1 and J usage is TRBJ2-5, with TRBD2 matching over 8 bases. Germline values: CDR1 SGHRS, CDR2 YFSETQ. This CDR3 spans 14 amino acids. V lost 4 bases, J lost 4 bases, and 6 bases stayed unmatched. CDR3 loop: CASSVERGRETQYF. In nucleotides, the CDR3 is TGCGCCAGCAGCGTCGAGCGGGGGAGAGAGACCCAGTACTTC.